A single sample gave rise to the 11 T cell receptor beta chains below, sequenced in a study of blood T cell repertoires in COVID-19. Clones were read by immunoSEQ multiplex PCR, and TCRdb kept only the in-frame ones, dropping some. The sample contains almost 250,000 clones, around 89% of which appear only once. The sequencing sample was made of PBMCs or T cells enriched from blood (not recorded which). The receptors were sampled from a woman aged 25 to 39 who had recovered from COVID-19.

V is TRBV28 and J is TRBJ2-7; possible D gene TRBD2, 6 bases. Germline CDR1 is MDHEN and CDR2 is SYDVKM. The germline V and J ends were trimmed by 6 bases and 1 base, with 19 bases remaining between them. This CDR3 comprises 16 residues. DNA for the CDR3: TGTGCCAGCAGCTCCCGGGGGAAAAGGGCTTCCTACGAGCAGTACTTC. It encodes CASSSRGKRASYEQYF.

The V call is TRBV5-5, the J call TRBJ1-1, with D maybe TRBD1 (5 bases). The germline V gene encodes CDR1 SGHKS and CDR2 YYEKEE (reference sequence). V was pared by 4 bases and J by 0 bases, with 19 bases between. This CDR3 region has 17 residues. The CDR3 sequence is CASSPLPTVALNTEAFF. In DNA form, the CDR3 reads TGTGCCAGCAGCCCCCTCCCGACAGTTGCTTTGAACACTGAAGCTTTCTTT. Based on the CDR3 plus reference TRBV5-5 and TRBJ1-1, the full variable domain is DAGVTQSPTHLIKTRGQQVTLRCSPISGHKSVSWYQQVLGQGPQFIFQYYEKEERGRGNFPDRFSARQFPNYSSELNVNALLLGDSALYLCASSPLPTVALNTEAFFGQGTRLTVV.

The genes are TRBV5-1 and TRBJ1-2, with a possible D match to TRBD1 (5 bases). Germline V gene data show CDR1 as SGHRS and CDR2 as YFSETQ. The length of the CDR3 is 15 residues. V was clipped by 4 bases and J by 6 bases, with 19 bases between them. CDR3 DNA sequence: TGCGCCAGCAGCATTGGAGCAGGGCGATTAGATGGCTACACCTTC. Translation: CASSIGAGRLDGYTF.

CDR3 in DNA: TGTGCCAGCAGTTTGGCCCGCGACAGCGGCTACACCTTC. Translating gives CASSLARDSGYTF. The chain recombines TRBV27 with TRBJ1-2; a weak D match, TRBD1 (5 bases). V dropped 3 bases and J dropped 8 bases, with 13 bases sitting between them. The CDR3 runs 13 residues. Germline CDR1 reads MNHEY; CDR2 reads SMNVEV (reference sequence).

This chain connects TRBV28 to TRBJ2-7, with D perhaps TRBD1 (6 bases). Trimming cost V 4 bases and J 4 bases, with 14 bases left between them. Germline CDR1 MDHEN, CDR2 SYDVKM. This CDR3 is 14 amino acids long. CDR3 residues: CASSSVGGFYEQYF. CDR3 sequence (DNA): TGTGCCAGCAGTTCCGTAGGGGGTTTTTACGAGCAGTACTTC.

The chain couples TRBV5-4 to TRBJ2-5, with 8 bases lining up with TRBD1. V was clipped by 1 base and J by 6 bases; unmatched bases: 8. Germline CDR1 reads SGHNT; CDR2 reads YYREEE (reference sequence). The length of the CDR3 is 15 residues. The CDR3, as DNA: TGTGCCAGCAGCTTGCAGGGGGCACGGTTGAAGACCCAGTACTTC. As protein: CASSLQGARLKTQYF. The whole variable domain, filled in from reference TRBV5-4 and TRBJ2-5, reads ETGVTQSPTHLIKTRGQQVTLRCSSQSGHNTVSWYQQALGQGPQFIFQYYREEENGRGNFPPRFSGLQFPNYSSELNVNALELDDSALYLCASSLQGARLKTQYFGPGTRLLVL.

The gene calls are TRBV30 and TRBJ1-5, with 9 positions matching TRBD1. CDR1 GTSNPN and CDR2 SVGIG come from the germline V gene (reference sequence). Trimming removed 0 bases from V and 2 bases from J; junction bases left unmatched: 2. The CDR3 is 15 residues long. CDR3 nucleotide sequence: TGTGCCTGGAGTGTACGGACAGGGGGCAATCAGCCCCAGCATTTT. This sequence encodes CAWSVRTGGNQPQHF.

The rearrangement joins TRBV7-2 to TRBJ2-1; D perhaps matches TRBD1 (5 bases). The CDR3 consists of 15 residues. Between the trimmed V and J ends, which lost 5 bases and 7 bases, there was a span of 18 bases. CDR1 is SGHTA, CDR2 FQGNSA, per germline. CDR3 coding DNA: TGTGCCAGCAGCCACCCACAGGACGGAAGTAATGAGCAGTTCTTC. Translating it yields CASSHPQDGSNEQFF.

The rearrangement links TRBV4-2 to TRBJ2-7, with TRBD2 identical over 10 bases. Unmatched junction bases numbered 5, after V lost 1 base and J lost 5 bases. This CDR3 contains 15 residues. Germline V lookup: CDR1 LGHNA, CDR2 YNFKEQ. Here the CDR3 DNA reads TGTGCCAGCAGCCAAGGTAAAGCGGGAGGGAACGAGCAGTACTTC. This encodes CASSQGKAGGNEQYF.

V is TRBV2 and J is TRBJ1-1; unclear D gene. The germline CDR1 and CDR2 sequences are SNHLY and FYNNEI. The length of the CDR3 is 12 residues. Trimming removed 6 bases at V and 2 bases at J, with 7 bases between. CDR3 DNA: TGTGCCAGCAGCAATCATAACACTGAAGCTTTCTTT. Amino acids: CASSNHNTEAFF.

Only one count was recorded for this clone. This chain links TRBV5-6 with TRBJ2-2; D is perhaps TRBD1 (5 bases). CDR3 length: 19 residues. Trimming took 0 bases from V and 3 from J, leaving 21 bases between them. CDR1 SGHDT and CDR2 YYEEEE come from the germline V gene. The CDR3 DNA reads as TGTGCCAGCAGCTTGGAGGCGAAATGGAACAGGATCGACACCGGGGAGCTGTTTTTT. This sequence encodes CASSLEAKWNRIDTGELFF. Combining the CDR3 with reference TRBV5-6 and TRBJ2-2 gives the whole variable domain DAGVTQSPTHLIKTRGQQVTLRCSPKSGHDTVSWYQQALGQGPQFIFQYYEEEERQRGNFPDRFSGHQFPNYSSELNVNALLLGDSALYLCASSLEAKWNRIDTGELFFGEGSRLTVL.